This T cell receptor (beta chain) originates from a study of human T cells and chemical hapten exposure. Whole-study findings and limits: Compared to controls, expanded TCRs made significantly more large clusters of similar CDR3s.

Time point reported: pre-sensitization, week 0. The treatment denotes: therapeutic diphenylcyclopropenone sensitization with weekly scalp DPC. Each CDR3 protein gets one entry after TCRdb re-called the RACE reads with MiXCR. Of 200,000 to 300,000 distinct CDR3 sequences listed, about 9% were seen once; the top ten hold under 2.5%. The table lists this clonotype with a few counts. What it binds is not known. CDR3 size: 14 residues. V lost 8 bases, J lost 2 bases, and 9 bases stayed unmatched. Sequences were derived from whole blood, sampled in connection with sensitization to the hapten diphenylcyclopropenone (DPC). The receptor comes from a woman aged 40 to 50 with alopecia areata. Some clones in this sample may be carry-over from other donors' samples. The chain recombines TRBV12-3 or TRBV12-4 with TRBJ2-7; TRBD1 agrees at 7 bases. CDR3 sequence (DNA): TGTGCCAGCCAGGGACAGATGCTAACCTACGAGCAGTACTTC. Translation: CASQGQMLTYEQYF.